The subject of this entry is one TCR beta chain. It was cDNA, reverse transcribed from extracted RNA, that served as the sequencing template. The assay was immunoSEQ multiplex PCR, and TCRdb's table has in-frame clones only and misses some. Of about 150,000 clones in the sample, around 87% were seen once. This CDR3 has 16 residues. Germline V gives CDR1 MNHEY, CDR2 SVGAGI. V was pared by 0 bases and J by 0 bases, with 5 bases of the junction left unmatched. The sample belongs to a study of CD8+ T cells in alopecia areata. Background on the study: At a dose of 5 to 10 mg twice daily, oral tofacitinib was given to treated patients.

Sequencing used CD8+ T cells sorted from blood, obtained at week 0. The clonotype was recovered from a human donor with alopecia areata. The chain links TRBV6-5 to TRBJ2-7; TRBD1 matches 7 bases. CDR3 protein: CASSYSTRDSSYEQYF. In DNA, the CDR3 is TGTGCCAGCAGTTACTCTACTAGGGACAGCTCCTACGAGCAGTACTTC.